This entry lists 9 T cell receptor beta chains sequenced from one sample in a study of shared clonotypes between healthy human individuals. Profiled with immunoSEQ multiplex PCR; TCRdb holds only in-frame clones, not every one. The sample gives about 2.2 million clones, under 95% of which show up once; approximately 1.7% is in the top ten. Naive CD8 cells lacked CD45RO, underwent positive selection for CCR7 and left out terminally differentiated effector memory CD45RA+ cells. The sample comprised naive CD8+ T cells from PBMCs. These receptors all stem from a man aged 18 to 30 in good health. Some clones in this sample may be carry-over from other donors' samples.

In the case of this clone: Other nucleotide sequences from this sample produce the same CDR3. The V and J genes are TRBV5-6 and TRBJ1-1; perhaps TRBD1 as D (6 bases). The CDR3 is 14 amino acids. The germline V gene encodes CDR1 SGHDT and CDR2 YYEEEE. Trimming took off 4 bases at V and 0 bases at J, with 10 bases between the two ends. CDR3 protein: CASSPGTLNTEAFF. CDR3 nucleotide sequence: TGTGCCAGCAGCCCAGGGACATTGAACACTGAAGCTTTCTTT.

V gene TRBV19 combines with J gene TRBJ2-1; 12 bases are a match to TRBD2. The CDR3 is 18 residues long. The ends lost 8 bases at V and 7 bases at J; junction bases unmatched: 18. CDR1 and CDR2 from the germline V gene are LNHDA and SQIVND (reference sequence). In DNA form, the CDR3 reads TGTGCCAGTCGTACTAGCGGGAGGCCGCCTACTCCGGGGAATGAGCAGTTCTTC. Translated: CASRTSGRPPTPGNEQFF.

The rearrangement joins TRBV4-3 to TRBJ1-2; weak D call: TRBD1 (5 bases). Germline loops: CDR1 LGHNA, CDR2 YSLEER. V lost 0 bases, J lost 8 bases, and 10 bases lay in between. The CDR3 sequence is 13 residues long. Here the CDR3 reads CASSQDRGLGYTF. The CDR3 nucleotides read TGCGCCAGCAGCCAAGATAGGGGCCTGGGCTACACCTTC.

The chain links TRBV27 to TRBJ2-1, with 7 bases aligning to TRBD2. Germline trimming cut 2 bases from V and 7 bases from J; bases unmatched to any gene: 11. CDR3 length: 16 residues. CDR1 MNHEY and CDR2 SMNVEV come from the germline V gene (reference sequence). The CDR3 bases are TGTGCCAGCAGTTTAAGTTGGGAGGGCCAACGGAATGAGCAGTTCTTC. Protein product: CASSLSWEGQRNEQFF.

Remarks on this clone: The sample carries other DNA sequences with the same CDR3. The genes are TRBV5-8 and TRBJ1-1, with D perhaps TRBD1 (5 bases). Germline CDR1 SGHTS, CDR2 YDEGEE. V lost 0 bases to trimming and J lost 4 bases, with 10 bases between them. The CDR3 length is 14 residues. The CDR3 DNA reads as TGTGCCAGCAGCTTGGGGCAGGGAGGCACTGAAGCTTTCTTT. Protein sequence: CASSLGQGGTEAFF.

As concerns this clone: The sample holds other DNA sequences that translate to the same CDR3. The genes are TRBV29-1 and TRBJ1-1, with D maybe TRBD1 (5 bases). CDR3 length: 14 amino acids. V lost 5 bases, J lost 0 bases, and 13 bases lay in between. Germline V gives CDR1 SQVTM, CDR2 ANQGSEA. The chain's CDR3 is CSVLLGTVNTEAFF. As DNA, the CDR3 is TGCAGCGTTCTATTAGGGACGGTGAACACTGAAGCTTTCTTT.

The V call is TRBV4-1, the J call TRBJ1-3; 11 bases line up with TRBD1. Germline values: CDR1 MGHRA, CDR2 YSYEKL. The CDR3 length is 16 residues. The J segment lost 3 bases and the V segment lost 5 bases, leaving 6 bases of the junction unmatched. The CDR3 sequence is CASSERDRGIGNTIYF. The CDR3 bases are TGCGCCAGCAGCGAGCGGGACAGGGGGATTGGAAACACCATATATTTT.

The rearrangement uses TRBV11-2 and TRBJ2-2; tentatively, D is TRBD1 or TRBD2 (5 bases each). The CDR3 runs to 13 residues. Per the germline V gene, CDR1 is SGHAT and CDR2 is FQNNGV. V was clipped by 4 bases and J by 5 bases, with 8 bases between them. The CDR3: CASSSWGTGELFF. DNA for the CDR3: TGTGCCAGCAGCTCATGGGGGACCGGGGAGCTGTTTTTT.

The chain has TRBV19 and TRBJ2-7; D uncertain. Trimming removed 10 bases at V and 2 bases at J, with 21 bases between. Germline V gives CDR1 LNHDA, CDR2 SQIVND (reference sequence). This CDR3 spans 15 amino acids. CDR3 sequence (DNA): TGTGCCACTCCCTTTATGGAGAGGTCGACCTACGAGCAGTACTTC. Protein: CATPFMERSTYEQYF.